Below are 2 T cell receptor beta chains sequenced from a single sample in a study of blood T cell repertoires in COVID-19. Sequencing used immunoSEQ multiplex PCR; TCRdb keeps in-frame clones, though not all of them. Here the sample spans 25,000 to 40,000 clones, roughly 86% being singletons. The sample was peripheral blood. These receptors came from a human donor with active COVID-19. The donor label of this sample is uncertain.

A few counts support this clone. The V call is TRBV2, the J call TRBJ2-1, with 14 bases aligning to TRBD2. The germline gives CDR1 SNHLY, CDR2 FYNNEI. This CDR3 has 15 amino acids. The V gene end was trimmed by 6 bases and the J gene end by 5 bases; junction bases not matched to a gene: 3. In DNA form, the CDR3 reads TGTGCCAGCAGGGGACTAGCGGGGGCTAACAATGAGCAGTTCTTC. Translated: CASRGLAGANNEQFF.

The J gene is TRBJ2-2, the V gene TRBV21-1; TRBD2 is taken as the D call from the table, unchecked against the DNA. TRBV21-1 corresponds to a pseudogene. The CDR3 runs to 18 residues. CDR3 amino acids: CASSNRGTRGVNTGELFF. As DNA, the CDR3 is TGTGCCAGCAGCAATAGGGGGACTAGAGGAGTCAACACCGGGGAGCTGTTTTTT.